One T cell receptor (beta chain) is described in this entry. Its antigen is not known. The CDR3 loop spans 15 amino acids. Germline values: CDR1 SGHTA, CDR2 FQGNSA. V was pared by 2 bases and J by 6 bases, with 13 bases between. Measured with immunoSEQ multiplex PCR; TCRdb has only the in-frame clones, and not every one. The sample consists of 25,000 to 30,000 clones, around 90% of them appearing once. This sample was included in a study of a mutant IDH1 vaccine in newly diagnosed glioma. The time point: week 5, during vaccination. In every dose of vaccine, 300 ug of mutant IDH1 20-mer peptide was given alongside topical imiquimod.

This TCR was sampled from a man in his late teens or twenties with glioma. This material consisted of PBMCs, taken from a glioma patient whose treatment included an IDH1 peptide vaccine. This chain joins TRBV7-2 and TRBJ2-2; D possibly uses TRBD1 or TRBD2 (5 bases each). CDR3 nucleotide sequence: TGTGCCAGCAGCTTAACCAGGGTGGGGGCCGGGGAGCTGTTTTTT. Its translation is CASSLTRVGAGELFF.